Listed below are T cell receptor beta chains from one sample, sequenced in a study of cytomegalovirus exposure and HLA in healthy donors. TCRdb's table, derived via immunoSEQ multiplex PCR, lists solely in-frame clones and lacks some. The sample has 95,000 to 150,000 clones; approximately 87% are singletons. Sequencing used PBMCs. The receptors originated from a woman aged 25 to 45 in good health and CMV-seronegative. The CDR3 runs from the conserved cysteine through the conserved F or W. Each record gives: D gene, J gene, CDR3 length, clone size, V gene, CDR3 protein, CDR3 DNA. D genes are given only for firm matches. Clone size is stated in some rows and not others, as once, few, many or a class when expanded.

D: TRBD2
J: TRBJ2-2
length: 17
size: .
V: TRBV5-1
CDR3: CASSLRASGLNTGELFF
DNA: TGCGCCAGCAGCTTGAGGGCTAGCGGATTAAACACCGGGGAGCTGTTTTTT

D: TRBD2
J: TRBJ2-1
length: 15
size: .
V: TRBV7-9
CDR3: CASSQIGLAGVEQFF
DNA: TGTGCCAGCAGCCAGATTGGACTAGCGGGCGTTGAGCAGTTCTTC

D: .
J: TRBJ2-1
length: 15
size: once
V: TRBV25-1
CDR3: CASSVWGEAVNEQFF
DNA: TGTGCCAGCAGTGTGTGGGGGGAGGCGGTGAATGAGCAGTTCTTC

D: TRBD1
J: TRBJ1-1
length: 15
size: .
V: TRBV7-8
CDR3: CASSPITGANTEAFF
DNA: TGTGCCAGCAGCCCTATCACAGGGGCAAACACTGAAGCTTTCTTT

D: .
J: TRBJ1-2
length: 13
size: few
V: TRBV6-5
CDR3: CASSYGADLGYTF
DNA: TGTGCCAGCAGTTATGGGGCAGATCTTGGCTACACCTTC

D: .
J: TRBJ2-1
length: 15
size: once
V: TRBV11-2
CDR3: CASSLERRPYNEQFF
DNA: TGTGCCAGCAGCTTAGAGCGGCGCCCCTACAATGAGCAGTTCTTC

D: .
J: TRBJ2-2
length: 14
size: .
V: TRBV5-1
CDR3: CASSAGSNTGELFF
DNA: TGCGCCAGCAGCGCCGGGTCAAACACCGGGGAGCTGTTTTTT

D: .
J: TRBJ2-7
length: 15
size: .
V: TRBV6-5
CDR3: CASSPGTKATYEQYF
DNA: TGTGCCAGCAGCCCAGGGACAAAAGCTACCTACGAGCAGTACTTC

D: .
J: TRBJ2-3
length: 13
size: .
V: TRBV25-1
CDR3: CASSEGARDTQYF
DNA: TGTGCCAGCAGTGAAGGGGCTAGGGATACGCAGTATTTT

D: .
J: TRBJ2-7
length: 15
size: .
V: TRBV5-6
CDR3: CASSPTRGYSYEQYF
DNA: TGTGCCAGCAGCCCGACGCGGGGATACTCCTACGAGCAGTACTTC

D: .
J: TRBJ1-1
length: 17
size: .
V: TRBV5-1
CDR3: CASSLAWVRGKGTEAFF
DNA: TGCGCCAGCAGCTTGGCCTGGGTGAGGGGGAAAGGCACTGAAGCTTTCTTT

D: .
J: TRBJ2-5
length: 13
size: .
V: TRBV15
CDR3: CATSLRLGETQYF
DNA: TGTGCCACCAGCCTCCGACTCGGGGAGACCCAGTACTTC

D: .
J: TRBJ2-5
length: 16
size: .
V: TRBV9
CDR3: CASSALVEEGKETQYF
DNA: TGTGCCAGCAGCGCGCTGGTGGAGGAGGGGAAAGAGACCCAGTACTTC

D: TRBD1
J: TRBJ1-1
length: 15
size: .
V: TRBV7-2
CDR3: CASSARRTGGGEAFF
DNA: TGTGCCAGCAGCGCCCGGAGGACAGGGGGGGGTGAAGCTTTCTTT

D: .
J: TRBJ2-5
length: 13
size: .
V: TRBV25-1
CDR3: CASSESGLETQYF
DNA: TGTGCCAGCAGTGAATCAGGGCTGGAGACCCAGTACTTC

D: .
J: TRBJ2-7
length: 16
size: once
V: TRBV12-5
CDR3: CASGAPQGSPSYEQYF
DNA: TGTGCTAGTGGTGCCCCACAGGGATCCCCCTCCTACGAGCAGTACTTC

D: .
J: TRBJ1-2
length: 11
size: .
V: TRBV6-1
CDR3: CASSEAVGYTF
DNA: TGTGCCAGCAGTGAAGCCGTTGGCTACACCTTC

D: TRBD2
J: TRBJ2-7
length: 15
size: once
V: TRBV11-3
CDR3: CASSPRLAATYEQYF
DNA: TGTGCCAGCAGCCCACGACTAGCGGCAACCTACGAGCAGTACTTC

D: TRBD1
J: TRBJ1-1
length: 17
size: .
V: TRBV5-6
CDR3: CASSPWDRPSGGTEAFF
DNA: TGTGCCAGCAGCCCATGGGACAGGCCCTCGGGGGGCACTGAAGCTTTCTTT

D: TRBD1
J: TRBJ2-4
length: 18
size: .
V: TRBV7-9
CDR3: CASSSTPGQGAAKNIQYF
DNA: TGTGCCAGCAGCTCAACCCCGGGACAGGGGGCTGCCAAAAACATTCAGTACTTC